Reported below is one T cell receptor (beta chain). These data belong to a study of blood T cell repertoires in COVID-19. The V gene's germline CDR1 is SGHTA and CDR2 FQGNSA. There are 16 residues in the CDR3. The junction had 14 bases not matched to a gene; V was cut back by 3 bases and J by 9 bases. Original methodology: Amplification with reference gene primers provided the estimates of nucleated cell counts. Here immunoSEQ multiplex PCR was the method, and the copy in TCRdb shows in-frame clones only, minus some. V and J calls plus clone size are reproduced from that table; the DNA served to infer D and trimming. The data contain 20,000 to 25,000 clones, around 80% of them singletons.

This sequence was found in a man aged 60-69 years with active COVID-19. The chain joins TRBV7-2 to TRBJ2-1, with TRBD2 matching over 7 bases. Sequenced material: peripheral blood. The CDR3 region is CASSLASAGDLGEQFF. The CDR3 DNA follows: TGTGCCAGCAGCTTGGCCTCGGCGGGAGACTTGGGTGAGCAGTTCTTC.